Below, 13 T cell receptor beta chains from the same sample are listed, as sequenced in a study of shared clonotypes between healthy human individuals (dated by TCRdb to the early 2020s). The method behind the library was the immunoSEQ multiplex PCR assay. The immuneACCESS repertoire file appears here via TCRdb, limited to in-frame rearrangements. These files lack a portion of the clones; in checked studies, under half of the deficit traces to unresolved V genes, and the cause of the others is not known. The sample has roughly 2.5 million clones on record, approximately 90% of them singletons. Clones ranked in the top ten supply around 0.14% of the sample. The sample comprised naive CD4+ T cells sorted from blood. Reading the label with the study, this specimen's cell subset or site is: CD45RA+ positively selected. The receptors derive from a man between 18 and 29 years old in good health.

The table lists this clone with a few counts. This chain uses TRBV11-2 with TRBJ1-1; D uncertain. CDR1 and CDR2 (germline): SGHAT, FQNNGV. V was cut by 1 base and J by 0 bases, with 9 bases left in between. This CDR3 spans 15 amino acids. The CDR3 coding sequence is TGTGCCAGCAGCTTAGTCAACTTAATGAACACTGAAGCTTTCTTT. It specifies CASSLVNLMNTEAFF.

This chain uses TRBV2 with TRBJ2-3, with D possibly being TRBD1 (6 bases). The CDR3 contains 15 residues. CDR1 and CDR2 from the germline V gene are SNHLY and FYNNEI. Trimming cost V 6 bases and J 0 bases, with 13 bases left between them. The CDR3 loop reads CASRAQGISTDTQYF. The CDR3 DNA is TGTGCCAGCAGGGCCCAGGGGATTAGCACAGATACGCAGTATTTT.

This chain uses TRBV30 with TRBJ1-4; possible D gene TRBD1, 6 bases. The CDR3 extends over 13 amino acids. Germline CDR1 GTSNPN, CDR2 SVGIG (reference sequence). V was cut by 3 bases and J by 3 bases, with 8 bases left in between. The CDR3 DNA follows: TGTGCCTGGAGCGGACAGCCTAATGAAAAACTGTTTTTT. The encoded protein is CAWSGQPNEKLFF. Combining the CDR3 with reference TRBV30 and TRBJ1-4 gives the whole variable domain SQTIHQWPATLVQPVGSPLSLECTVEGTSNPNLYWYRQAAGRGLQLLFYSVGIGQISSEVPQNLSASRPQDRQFILSSKKLLLSDSGFYLCAWSGQPNEKLFFGSGTQLSVL.

The chain carries TRBV23-1 and TRBJ2-7; TRBD1 agrees at 10 bases. TRBV23-1 is designated an ORF whose function remains uncertain. Trimming took 0 bases from V and 2 from J; bases not matched to a gene: 7. The length of the CDR3 is 17 residues. CDR3 sequence (DNA): TGCGCCAGCAGTCAATCTGGGGGACAGGGGAGGACCTACGAGCAGTACTTC. Protein sequence: CASSQSGGQGRTYEQYF.

This clone appeared a single time. The rearrangement uses TRBV6-5 and TRBJ2-7, with 9 bases that match TRBD2. This CDR3 has 15 amino acids. Trimming took 4 bases from V and 7 from J; bases not matched to a gene: 11. Germline V gene lookup returns CDR1 MNHEY and CDR2 SVGAGI. The CDR3, as DNA: TGTGCCAGCAGTTTATTAGCGGGAGTGGTTGGGGAGCAGTACTTC. Translation: CASSLLAGVVGEQYF.

This clone has only one observation. Additional DNA sequences in this sample encode the identical CDR3. The chain couples TRBV6-5 to TRBJ2-2, with 7 bases lining up with TRBD1. Germline V gene data show CDR1 as MNHEY and CDR2 as SVGAGI. With V trimmed by 5 bases and J by 7 bases, 7 bases remained unmatched. The CDR3 length is 14 residues. CDR3 loop: CASSRQGWNGELFF. CDR3 coding DNA: TGTGCCAGCAGTAGACAGGGATGGAACGGGGAGCTGTTTTTT.

The chain joins TRBV7-2 to TRBJ1-2; 12 nucleotides match TRBD1. After removal of 4 bases from V and 8 bases from J, the junction contained 2 bases not matched to a gene. The CDR3 covers 13 residues. From germline, CDR1 is SGHTA and CDR2 FQGNSA. The CDR3 loop reads CASSWGQGAGYTF. The CDR3 DNA follows: TGTGCCAGCAGCTGGGGACAGGGGGCAGGCTACACCTTC.

The table lists this clone with a count of one. The J gene is TRBJ1-6, the V gene TRBV21-1. TRBV21-1 is designated a pseudogene. The CDR3 length is 16 residues. CDR3 nucleotides: TGTGCCAGCAGCAAAGTAAGGGGAGGGGATAATTCACCCCTCCACTTT. It encodes CASSKVRGGDNSPLHF.

This rearrangement joins TRBV5-5 to TRBJ1-2; D is ambiguous. V was pared by 0 bases and J by 3 bases, with 9 bases between. Germline CDR1 reads SGHKS; CDR2 reads YYEKEE (reference sequence). This CDR3 is 14 amino acids long. CDR3 sequence reads: CASSLAHGDYGYTF. As DNA, the CDR3 is TGTGCCAGCAGCTTGGCGCACGGGGACTATGGCTACACCTTC.

The chain employs TRBV5-1 and TRBJ2-2, with 9 bases matching TRBD2. The CDR3 totals 18 residues. V lost 3 bases to trimming and J lost 0 bases; unmatched junction nucleotides: 9. The germline V gene has CDR1 SGHRS and CDR2 YFSETQ. The DNA of the CDR3 is TGCGCCAGCAGCTCAACCTTTCTAGCGGGGACGAACACCGGGGAGCTGTTTTTT. It is translated as CASSSTFLAGTNTGELFF. Filled out from reference TRBV5-1 and TRBJ2-2, the complete variable domain reads KAGVTQTPRYLIKTRGQQVTLSCSPISGHRSVSWYQQTPGQGLQFLFEYFSETQRNKGNFPGRFSGRQFSNSRSEMNVSTLELGDSALYLCASSSTFLAGTNTGELFFGEGSRLTVL.

The J gene is TRBJ2-1, the V gene TRBV25-1; no reliable D call. Trimming stripped 4 bases from V and 9 bases from J, with 13 bases between. CDR1 is MGHDK and CDR2 is SYGVNS in the germline V gene. This CDR3 is 13 amino acids long. CDR3 in amino acids: CASSGRGLGEQFF. In DNA form, the CDR3 reads TGTGCCAGCAGTGGGAGAGGTCTTGGTGAGCAGTTCTTC.

About this clone itself: Other DNA sequences in the same sample also yield this CDR3. This chain uses TRBV6-5 with TRBJ1-1; the D is unclear. CDR3 length: 10 residues. Trimming cost V 10 bases and J 1 base, with 4 bases left between them. Germline-derived CDR1 and CDR2 are MNHEY and SVGAGI. The CDR3 sequence: CATKNTEAFF. Here the CDR3 DNA reads TGTGCCACCAAGAACACTGAAGCTTTCTTT.

The chain uses TRBV5-4 and TRBJ2-2, with D unresolved. Trimming pared 3 bases from V and 1 base from J, leaving 16 bases between. Germline CDR1 reads SGHNT; CDR2 reads YYREEE (reference sequence). The CDR3 contains 17 residues. The CDR3 DNA follows: TGTGCCAGCAGCTCGGGTCGCACGACGGTGAACACCGGGGAGCTGTTTTTT. It yields the protein CASSSGRTTVNTGELFF.